The rows below give T cell receptor beta chains drawn from one sample of a study of blood T cell repertoires in COVID-19. The repertoire was sequenced with immunoSEQ multiplex PCR; TCRdb's copy has only in-frame clones and lacks some. The table has about 200,000 clones, about nine tenths seen once. Sequencing was done on a sample of peripheral blood. These receptors were obtained from a man aged 40-49 years with acute or convalescent COVID-19. The CDR3 runs from the conserved cysteine through the conserved F or W. Fields, in order: clone size, V gene, D gene, CDR3 length, J gene, CDR3 DNA, CDR3 protein. D genes are given only for firm matches. Some rows mark clone size as missing; the rest say once, few, many or name a class of expanded clone.

clone size: -
V gene: TRBV19
D gene: -
CDR3 length: 16
J gene: TRBJ2-2
CDR3 DNA: TGTGCCAGTAGTAGCCACTATCCTCCGAACACCGGGGAGCTGTTTTTT
CDR3 protein: CASSSHYPPNTGELFF

clone size: -
V gene: TRBV30
D gene: -
CDR3 length: 13
J gene: TRBJ1-2
CDR3 DNA: TGTGCCTGGAGTGTGGAAAGAAGAGGGGGCTACACCTTC
CDR3 protein: CAWSVERRGGYTF

clone size: many
V gene: TRBV3-1/TRBV3-2
D gene: -
CDR3 length: 14
J gene: TRBJ1-5
CDR3 DNA: TGTGCCAGCAGCCTTGACCCGGGGGGCCAGCCCCAGCATTTT
CDR3 protein: CASSLDPGGQPQHF

clone size: -
V gene: TRBV13
D gene: TRBD1
CDR3 length: 16
J gene: TRBJ2-7
CDR3 DNA: TGTGCCAGCAGCGCGCTAGGACAGGGGGCAAAAAGAGAGCAGTACTTC
CDR3 protein: CASSALGQGAKREQYF

clone size: -
V gene: TRBV5-4
D gene: TRBD2
CDR3 length: 16
J gene: TRBJ2-1
CDR3 DNA: TGTGCCAGCAGCAGGACCTCTAGCGGGGGCTACAATGAGCAGTTCTTC
CDR3 protein: CASSRTSSGGYNEQFF

clone size: -
V gene: TRBV2
D gene: -
CDR3 length: 14
J gene: TRBJ1-5
CDR3 DNA: TGTGCCAGCAGTGAATTTTCTTTCAATCAGCCCCAGCATTTT
CDR3 protein: CASSEFSFNQPQHF

clone size: -
V gene: TRBV3-1/TRBV3-2
D gene: TRBD1
CDR3 length: 14
J gene: TRBJ1-1
CDR3 DNA: TGTGCCAGCAGCCAAGTTGAGGGGGCCGCTGAAGCTTTCTTT
CDR3 protein: CASSQVEGAAEAFF

clone size: once
V gene: TRBV2
D gene: -
CDR3 length: 14
J gene: TRBJ1-5
CDR3 DNA: TGTGCCAGCAGTGACAGGGTGAGCAATCAGCCCCAGCATTTT
CDR3 protein: CASSDRVSNQPQHF

clone size: once
V gene: TRBV9
D gene: TRBD2
CDR3 length: 16
J gene: TRBJ2-1
CDR3 DNA: TGTGCCAGCAGCGTAGGGAGGACTAGCTCCCGCAATGAGCAGTTCTTC
CDR3 protein: CASSVGRTSSRNEQFF

clone size: -
V gene: TRBV6-5
D gene: TRBD1
CDR3 length: 16
J gene: TRBJ1-6
CDR3 DNA: TGTGCCAGCAGTTACCTCCTCGGACAGGGTAATTCACCCCTCCACTTT
CDR3 protein: CASSYLLGQGNSPLHF

clone size: -
V gene: TRBV14
D gene: -
CDR3 length: 13
J gene: TRBJ1-1
CDR3 DNA: TGTGCCAGCAGCTCCGACAGGAACACTGAAGCTTTCTTT
CDR3 protein: CASSSDRNTEAFF

clone size: -
V gene: TRBV28
D gene: -
CDR3 length: 14
J gene: TRBJ1-4
CDR3 DNA: TGTGCCAGCAGCCCCGGGGATCCAAATGAAAAACTGTTTTTT
CDR3 protein: CASSPGDPNEKLFF

clone size: -
V gene: TRBV28
D gene: -
CDR3 length: 14
J gene: TRBJ1-1
CDR3 DNA: TGTGCCAGCTGGGGGGAACGGATGAACACTGAAGCTTTCTTT
CDR3 protein: CASWGERMNTEAFF

clone size: -
V gene: TRBV5-4
D gene: -
CDR3 length: 15
J gene: TRBJ2-3
CDR3 DNA: TGTGCCAGCAGCTTGGCGGGGGAGGTGCAGGATACGCAGTATTTT
CDR3 protein: CASSLAGEVQDTQYF

clone size: -
V gene: TRBV5-1
D gene: -
CDR3 length: 12
J gene: TRBJ1-6
CDR3 DNA: TGCGCCAGCAGCTTGGACACTTCACCCCTCCACTTT
CDR3 protein: CASSLDTSPLHF

clone size: -
V gene: TRBV30
D gene: TRBD1
CDR3 length: 14
J gene: TRBJ1-2
CDR3 DNA: TGTGCCTGGAGGGACAGGGGAGCTAACTATGGCTACACCTTC
CDR3 protein: CAWRDRGANYGYTF

clone size: -
V gene: TRBV15
D gene: -
CDR3 length: 13
J gene: TRBJ1-2
CDR3 DNA: TGTGCCACCAGCAGAGATTTAGACTATGGCTACACCTTC
CDR3 protein: CATSRDLDYGYTF

clone size: -
V gene: TRBV5-1
D gene: TRBD1
CDR3 length: 14
J gene: TRBJ2-1
CDR3 DNA: TGCGCCAGCAGTCGTAGGCAGGGGGCCGATGAGCAGTTCTTC
CDR3 protein: CASSRRQGADEQFF

clone size: -
V gene: TRBV3-1/TRBV3-2
D gene: -
CDR3 length: 16
J gene: TRBJ1-6
CDR3 DNA: TGTGCCAGCAGCCTAAGAGAGGGACTTCCCAATTCACCCCTCCACTTT
CDR3 protein: CASSLREGLPNSPLHF

clone size: once
V gene: TRBV21-1
D gene: -
CDR3 length: 15
J gene: TRBJ2-3
CDR3 DNA: TGTGCCAGCAGCAAAGCGAGGGCCAACACAGATACGCAGTATTTT
CDR3 protein: CASSKARANTDTQYF

clone size: -
V gene: TRBV5-4
D gene: TRBD2
CDR3 length: 16
J gene: TRBJ2-5
CDR3 DNA: TGTGCCAGCAGCGCTAGACTAGCGGGGGGCCAAGAGACCCAGTACTTC
CDR3 protein: CASSARLAGGQETQYF

clone size: -
V gene: TRBV27
D gene: -
CDR3 length: 14
J gene: TRBJ2-3
CDR3 DNA: TGTGCCAGCAGTTGGACTCCTAGCACAGATACGCAGTATTTT
CDR3 protein: CASSWTPSTDTQYF

clone size: -
V gene: TRBV5-6
D gene: -
CDR3 length: 15
J gene: TRBJ2-5
CDR3 DNA: TGTGCCAGCAGCTTGCTAGCACTGAGTCAAGAGACCCAGTACTTC
CDR3 protein: CASSLLALSQETQYF

clone size: -
V gene: TRBV6-2/TRBV6-3
D gene: -
CDR3 length: 16
J gene: TRBJ2-5
CDR3 DNA: TGTGCCAGCAGCACCAATTCCCGACAGACGCCAGGGGCCCAGTACTTC
CDR3 protein: CASSTNSRQTPGAQYF

clone size: -
V gene: TRBV7-8
D gene: -
CDR3 length: 14
J gene: TRBJ1-1
CDR3 DNA: TGTGCCAGCAGCTTAGGTCAGGGGAACACTGAAGCTTTCTTT
CDR3 protein: CASSLGQGNTEAFF

clone size: -
V gene: TRBV19
D gene: TRBD1
CDR3 length: 18
J gene: TRBJ1-1
CDR3 DNA: TGTGCCAGTAGTATGTCCGGGACAGGGATTCGGGCGTTCACTGAAGCTTTCTTT
CDR3 protein: CASSMSGTGIRAFTEAFF

clone size: -
V gene: TRBV11-2
D gene: -
CDR3 length: 13
J gene: TRBJ1-1
CDR3 DNA: TGTGCCAGCAGCCCCCGTCTGAACACTGAAGCTTTCTTT
CDR3 protein: CASSPRLNTEAFF

clone size: -
V gene: TRBV7-2
D gene: -
CDR3 length: 12
J gene: TRBJ1-4
CDR3 DNA: TGTGCCAGCAGTCCGGGGGTTGAAAAACTGTTTTTT
CDR3 protein: CASSPGVEKLFF

clone size: -
V gene: TRBV7-9
D gene: TRBD1
CDR3 length: 17
J gene: TRBJ2-4
CDR3 DNA: TGTGCCAGCAGCCCCGCCGGGGGGACAGGGGGACAAAACATTCAGTACTTC
CDR3 protein: CASSPAGGTGGQNIQYF

clone size: -
V gene: TRBV19
D gene: -
CDR3 length: 15
J gene: TRBJ2-7
CDR3 DNA: TGTGCCAGTAGTATTCTCGCGGGGTCCTCCTACGAGCAGTACTTC
CDR3 protein: CASSILAGSSYEQYF

clone size: -
V gene: TRBV6-6
D gene: TRBD2
CDR3 length: 15
J gene: TRBJ2-3
CDR3 DNA: TGTGCCAGCAGGCGACTAGCGGGTTACACAGATACGCAGTATTTT
CDR3 protein: CASRRLAGYTDTQYF

clone size: -
V gene: TRBV27
D gene: TRBD1
CDR3 length: 14
J gene: TRBJ2-7
CDR3 DNA: TGTGCCAGCAGTTATGGGACAGGAGCCTACGAGCAGTACTTC
CDR3 protein: CASSYGTGAYEQYF

clone size: few
V gene: TRBV24-1
D gene: TRBD2
CDR3 length: 17
J gene: TRBJ2-3
CDR3 DNA: TGTGCCACCAGTGGTGCGACTAGCGGGGGGAGCACAGATACGCAGTATTTT
CDR3 protein: CATSGATSGGSTDTQYF

clone size: -
V gene: TRBV6-1
D gene: TRBD1
CDR3 length: 17
J gene: TRBJ2-1
CDR3 DNA: TGTGCCAGCAGTGGGGGGACAGGGGGCAGAAGGTACAATGAGCAGTTCTTC
CDR3 protein: CASSGGTGGRRYNEQFF

clone size: -
V gene: TRBV14
D gene: -
CDR3 length: 16
J gene: TRBJ1-4
CDR3 DNA: TGTGCCAGCAGCTCCCGTGTGGGGGCCGGATGGGAAAAACTGTTTTTT
CDR3 protein: CASSSRVGAGWEKLFF

clone size: -
V gene: TRBV7-9
D gene: -
CDR3 length: 15
J gene: TRBJ2-1
CDR3 DNA: TGTGCCAGCAGCTTAGAGCGGGGGACAGGGACTAAGCAGTTCTTC
CDR3 protein: CASSLERGTGTKQFF

clone size: -
V gene: TRBV11-1
D gene: -
CDR3 length: 14
J gene: TRBJ2-3
CDR3 DNA: TGTGCCAGCAGCATAACAGGGCCCCCAGATACGCAGTATTTT
CDR3 protein: CASSITGPPDTQYF

clone size: -
V gene: TRBV9
D gene: TRBD2
CDR3 length: 16
J gene: TRBJ2-5
CDR3 DNA: TGTGCCAGCAGCGTAGGTACTAGCGGGAGGCAAGAGACCCAGTACTTC
CDR3 protein: CASSVGTSGRQETQYF

clone size: -
V gene: TRBV7-8
D gene: TRBD2
CDR3 length: 18
J gene: TRBJ2-1
CDR3 DNA: TGTGCCAGCAGCTACGGGACTAGCGGGGGGGCAAGGAGGGGTGAGCAGTTCTTC
CDR3 protein: CASSYGTSGGARRGEQFF

clone size: -
V gene: TRBV7-6
D gene: -
CDR3 length: 16
J gene: TRBJ2-7
CDR3 DNA: TGTGCCAGCAGCTTAGTTGGTACAGGATTAAGCTACGAGCAGTACTTC
CDR3 protein: CASSLVGTGLSYEQYF

clone size: -
V gene: TRBV14
D gene: -
CDR3 length: 16
J gene: TRBJ1-1
CDR3 DNA: TGTGCCAGCAGCCAAGTCCGGGTGACAGTGAACACTGAAGCTTTCTTT
CDR3 protein: CASSQVRVTVNTEAFF